Included here is one T cell receptor (beta chain) sequence, with context. Its cognate antigen has yet to be identified. Base quality data are lacking; no much larger clone is found one base away. The data are from a study of cytomegalovirus exposure and HLA in healthy donors (dated by TCRdb to about 2017). Turning to the overall study: An earlier analysis of 587 of the donors reported about 300 Gb of sequence data and 95 million to 140 million unique TCR beta sequences obtained from 180 million or so T cells. Of the roughly 410 genotyped donors, approximately 81% were placed in the genetic ancestry cluster associated with self-reported Caucasian donors. The number of donors typed differed by locus, with about 629-630 for A, B, C, DRB1 and DQB1, more than 500 for DQA1, some 570 for DPA1, and about 450 for DPB1. On average, 235,054 unique TCR beta nucleotide sequences were sequenced per donor among more than 350 genotyped donors of the cohort, with about 19% of those sequences being non-productive. About five DR-DQ haplotypes were treated as single units for association and clustering because of strong linkage in the cohort. In an earlier analysis of a few hundred of the donors, high-throughput TCR beta sequencing was used to judge whether each TCR beta V gene segment behaved as functional or pseudogenic. In the later analysis, no new phenotypic data were used to find candidate immune exposures; instead, reliance was placed on TCR beta sequences and their occurrence across donors. HLA typing included class I and class II loci at four-digit resolution. A later genetic analysis took genome-wide SNP genotypes for about 55% of the 666 donors and used that subset as a discovery cohort. The study aimed to test whether signatures of past pathogen exposure could be identified by cataloging public T cell receptors. To study patterns of TCR occurrence, a later analysis re-analyzed previously published TCR beta repertoires from more than 550 donors and added high-resolution HLA genotyping. Donor age, sex, ethnicity and CMV serostatus were compiled alongside the repertoire data. Every discovery cohort repertoire had been produced on one sequencing platform. An early release that covered roughly 600 HLA-typed donors contained around 330 gigabases of sequencing data and 80 million or so unique TCR sequences. The T cell repertoires of 666 subjects were profiled by immunosequencing and related to cytomegalovirus serostatus. To predict cytomegalovirus infection status, the study brought together high-throughput TCR immunosequencing, statistical association of individual TCRs with disease status, and machine learning. Besides the first cohort of around 670 subjects, a separate validation cohort made up of around 120 different subjects was used. Broader findings and caveats from the paper: CMV serostatus was the only immune exposure information available for the cohort. The 87-base-pair reads could not distinguish some IMGT-functional V segments, including TRBV6-2 and TRBV6-3, so those segments were excluded. Strong co-occurrence of HLA alleles, especially DR and DQ, made assigning TCR associations to individual alleles difficult. Approximately 16 rarely observed V segments, including chromosome 9 orphons, were excluded from the earlier analysis of about 610 of the donors because counts were too low. Compared with equally common non-associated chains, HLA-associated TCR beta chains in a later analysis were more clonally expanded and had lower generation probabilities. Cytomegalovirus status was reported to be diagnosed by the classifier with high specificity and sensitivity in both the original and validation cohorts. A later analysis associated 15,000 to 20,000 TCR beta sequences with specific HLA alleles at a false discovery rate of 0.05. Because HLA typing was unavailable for some donors at each locus, only the typed subset was used in association tests. The presence/absence analyses assumed that sequencing depth was roughly uniform across donors, and that assumption may not be true. The authors suggested that the approach could potentially be generalized to other disease states and immunological phenotypes. This cohort had only TCR beta chains sequenced, and the lack of alpha or paired-chain data limited which features could be detected. A further reported finding was that TCR beta sequences accurately predicted the HLA-A and HLA-B alleles for most subjects in the first cohort. Correlated functional status among segregating V segments might be attributable to linkage disequilibrium, but an unknown experimental factor could not be ruled out. In a later analysis, several top co-occurrence clusters were reported to appear linked to parvovirus B19, influenza, CMV and Epstein-Barr virus. Most TCR sequences were observed very rarely across donors, whereas some public TCRs were present in many individuals. In a later analysis, TCR association rates were found to vary across HLA loci, with the most associated TCRs seen for DRB1 alleles and the fewest for HLA-C alleles. A total of about 150 TCR beta chains were listed by the study as associated with cytomegalovirus. A cluster of highly shared sequence variants was judged likely to represent a technical artifact of the sequencing pipeline. In vitro tests confirmed that a few of the cytomegalovirus-associated TCR beta chains recognize cytomegalovirus antigens. In a later analysis, most CMV-associated TCR beta chains were found to appear HLA-restricted, with HLA associations seemingly driven largely by CMV exposure. According to a later genetic analysis, donors in an Asian-associated ancestry cluster had fewer N-insertions in productive TCRs than the approximately 690-donor mean. A later genetic analysis associated a missense DCLRE1C variant with V-gene and J-gene trimming of TCR beta chains, and an independent cohort replicated the association. An earlier analysis of several hundred of the donors showed that most TCR beta V segments appeared in productive rearrangements either about 87% or about 30% of the time, which broadly matched IMGT annotations.

CDR1 GTSNPN and CDR2 SVGIG were looked up in the germline V gene (reference sequence). V drops 2 bases and J drops 2 bases, leaving 12 bases in between. Counted from cysteine to phenylalanine, this CDR3 has 15 amino acids. Just the 45-base CDR3 DNA is kept, in frame starting at base 1. The cohort consisted of 670 or so healthy bone marrow donors. All cohort members were sampled while nominally healthy, although unrecorded immune exposures were likely present. The donor was CMV seropositive and was included in the group of some 290 seropositive cohort members. Every donor gave a peripheral blood sample, and the peripheral blood mononuclear cells from that sample were used for TCR beta sequencing. The Qiagen DNeasy Blood Extraction Kit was used to extract genomic DNA from the blood cell samples. The method was the immunoSEQ multiplex PCR assay. A mixture of 60 forward primers for TCR Vbeta segments and 13 reverse primers for TCR Jbeta segments was used in the multiplex PCR. The CDR3 region of rearranged TCR beta genes was amplified from genomic DNA with a multiplex PCR assay. On the Illumina HiSeq System, the amplified TCR beta libraries were sequenced as 87-base-pair reads. On the authors' methods: A later analysis counted about 82 million unique TCR beta chains across the 650 to 800 repertoires, and 9 million to 14 million of these chains were shared by at least two donors. A nearest-neighbor algorithm error-corrected the raw reads and collapsed the reads into unique sequences, merging closely related sequences to remove PCR and sequencing errors. Alignment of CDR3 sequences to IMGT reference sequences was used to assign V, D and J gene segments. For a sequence to be retained, a match of at least six nucleotides was required to both a V gene segment and a J gene segment. A rearrangement counted as productive if the CDR3 had no stop codons and remained in frame with V and J, and every other rearrangement counted as non-productive. CDR3 was defined by IMGT convention, running from the second conserved V-encoded cysteine to the conserved J-encoded phenylalanine. Sequences without an unambiguous match to a single V gene segment were excluded from the earlier analysis of about 640 of the donors. In an earlier analysis of several hundred of the donors, a V segment was called functional when productive rearrangements were above 56.7%, and segregating when the standard deviation between donors exceeded 5%. To diagnose cytomegalovirus status from the catalog of TCR beta chain sequences, a statistical classification framework was built. A later analysis assigned V and J genes by comparing TCR nucleotide sequences with IMGT/GENE-DB human TR gene sequences. The TCRdist pipeline was used in a later analysis to assign CDR3 sequences and most-parsimonious VDJ recombination scenarios. A later analysis defined each TCR beta chain by its CDR3 amino acid sequence plus V-gene family, and excluded reads lacking a unique V-gene family. In a later analysis, 450 to 600 highly shared, low-generation-probability nucleotide sequences were removed to address suspected cross-contamination and a sequencing artifact. For each public chain, a later analysis derived a clonal expansion index from normalized ranks of inferred template counts within each repertoire. Generation probabilities in a later analysis came from a VDJ recombination model fitted to out-of-frame rearrangements, and those results were checked against IGoR. In a later analysis, TCR-TCR, TCR-HLA and TCR-CMV co-occurrence was scored with hypergeometric tests, and a repertoire-size bias correction was applied to TCR pairs. In a later analysis, false discovery rates were estimated by permuting HLA or CMV assignments 20 times. In a later analysis, co-occurring TCRs were grouped using DBSCAN, with TCRdist sequence similarity added in when clustering inside HLA-allele-positive subsets. Repertoires with fewer than 30,000 or more than 120,000 public chains, plus five repertoires with anomalous nucleotide sharing, were excluded from co-occurrence clustering. This is the immuneACCESS table as TCRdb keeps it, with only in-frame sequences that have V and J called. A part of the clones is gone; compared with another copy, unresolved V genes explain less than half, and the rest is unexplained. V, J and clone size reflect that table, while D and trimming were determined from the DNA. The sample table contains some 130,000 clones; only one count was recorded for approximately 85% of them. The ten biggest clones cover about 6.7% of the sample.

Material for sequencing was PBMCs. The sequence was obtained from a woman between 25 and 40 years old in good health and CMV-seropositive. The rearrangement joined TRBV30 to TRBJ1-4; TRBD1 might be the D gene, on 5 matching bases. CDR3 protein: CAWSRGSGTNEKLFF. The DNA sequence is given as TGTGCCTGGAGTCGGGGGTCGGGGACTAATGAAAAACTGTTTTTT. Beyond the CDR3, the reference TRBV30 and TRBJ1-4 genes provide the residues; the full variable domain reads: SQTIHQWPATLVQPVGSPLSLECTVEGTSNPNLYWYRQAAGRGLQLLFYSVGIGQISSEVPQNLSASRPQDRQFILSSKKLLLSDSGFYLCAWSRGSGTNEKLFFGSGTQLSVL.